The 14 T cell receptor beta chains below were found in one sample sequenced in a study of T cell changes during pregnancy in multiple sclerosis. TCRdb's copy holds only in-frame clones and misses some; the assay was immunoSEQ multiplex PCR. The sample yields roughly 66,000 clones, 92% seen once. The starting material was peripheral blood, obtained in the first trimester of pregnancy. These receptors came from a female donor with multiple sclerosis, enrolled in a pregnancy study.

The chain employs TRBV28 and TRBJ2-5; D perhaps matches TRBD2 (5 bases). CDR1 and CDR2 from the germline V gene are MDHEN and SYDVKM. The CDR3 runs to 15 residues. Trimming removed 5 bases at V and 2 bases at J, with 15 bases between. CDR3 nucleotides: TGTGCCAGCAGTCCTCACATACCGGGACAAGAGACCCAGTACTTC. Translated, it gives CASSPHIPGQETQYF.

DNA of the CDR3: TGTGCCAGCAGCGTAGAACAGGGCAACTACGAGCAGTACTTC. As protein: CASSVEQGNYEQYF. The rearrangement links TRBV9 to TRBJ2-7, with D perhaps TRBD1 (6 bases). Looked up from germline, CDR1 is SGDLS and CDR2 is YYNGEE. CDR3 length equals 14 residues. Trimming cost V 0 bases and J 3 bases, with 10 bases left between them.

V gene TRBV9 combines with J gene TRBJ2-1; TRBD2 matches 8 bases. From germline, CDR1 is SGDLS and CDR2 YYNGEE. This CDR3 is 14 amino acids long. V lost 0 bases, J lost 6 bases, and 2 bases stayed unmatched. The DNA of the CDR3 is TGTGCCAGCAGCGTAGCTAGCGGGTTCAATGAGCAGTTCTTC. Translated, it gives CASSVASGFNEQFF.

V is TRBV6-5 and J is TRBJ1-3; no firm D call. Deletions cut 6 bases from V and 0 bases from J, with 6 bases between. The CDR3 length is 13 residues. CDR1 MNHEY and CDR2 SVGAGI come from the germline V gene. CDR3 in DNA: TGTGCCAGCAGCCTAGACTCTGGAAACACCATATATTTT. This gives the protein CASSLDSGNTIYF.

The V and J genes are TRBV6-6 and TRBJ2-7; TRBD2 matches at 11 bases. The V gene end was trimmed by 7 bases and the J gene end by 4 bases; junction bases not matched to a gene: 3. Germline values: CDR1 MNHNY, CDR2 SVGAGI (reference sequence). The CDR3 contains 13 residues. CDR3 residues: CASTGTSGYEQYF. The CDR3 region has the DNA TGTGCCAGCACGGGGACTAGCGGTTACGAGCAGTACTTC.

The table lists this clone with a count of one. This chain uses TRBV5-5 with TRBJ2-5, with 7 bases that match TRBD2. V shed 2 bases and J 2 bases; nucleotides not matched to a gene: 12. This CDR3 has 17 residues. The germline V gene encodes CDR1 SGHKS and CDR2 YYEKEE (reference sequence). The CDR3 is CASSLNPGTKMQETQYF. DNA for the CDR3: TGTGCCAGCAGCTTAAATCCCGGGACTAAGATGCAAGAGACCCAGTACTTC.

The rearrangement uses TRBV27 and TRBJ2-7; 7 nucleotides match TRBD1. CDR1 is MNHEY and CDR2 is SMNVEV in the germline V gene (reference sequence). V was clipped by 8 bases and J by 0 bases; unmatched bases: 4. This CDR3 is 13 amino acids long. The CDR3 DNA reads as TGTGCCAGCGCGAACAGGGGCTCCTACGAGCAGTACTTC. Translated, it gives CASANRGSYEQYF.

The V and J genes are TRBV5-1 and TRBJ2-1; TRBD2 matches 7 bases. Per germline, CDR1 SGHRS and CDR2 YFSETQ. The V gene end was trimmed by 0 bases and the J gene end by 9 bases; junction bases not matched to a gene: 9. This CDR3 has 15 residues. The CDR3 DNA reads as TGCGCCAGCAGCTTGGTGGGCGCGGGAGTGGCTGAGCAGTTCTTC. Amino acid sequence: CASSLVGAGVAEQFF. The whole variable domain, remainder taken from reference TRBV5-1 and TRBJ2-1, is KAGVTQTPRYLIKTRGQQVTLSCSPISGHRSVSWYQQTPGQGLQFLFEYFSETQRNKGNFPGRFSGRQFSNSRSEMNVSTLELGDSALYLCASSLVGAGVAEQFFGPGTRLTVL.

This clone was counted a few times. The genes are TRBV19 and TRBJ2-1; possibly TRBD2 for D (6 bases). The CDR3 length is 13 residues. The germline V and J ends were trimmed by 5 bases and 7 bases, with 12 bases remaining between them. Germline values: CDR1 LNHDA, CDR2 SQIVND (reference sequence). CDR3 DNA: TGTGCCAGTAGTGTGACTAGTTTTAATGAGCAGTTCTTC. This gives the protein CASSVTSFNEQFF.

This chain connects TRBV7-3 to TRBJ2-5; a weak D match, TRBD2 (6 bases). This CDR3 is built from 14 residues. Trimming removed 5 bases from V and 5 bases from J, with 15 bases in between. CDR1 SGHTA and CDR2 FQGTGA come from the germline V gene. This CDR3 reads CASSPSAEGETQYF. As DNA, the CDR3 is TGTGCCAGCAGCCCGAGCGCGGAGGGCGAGACCCAGTACTTC.

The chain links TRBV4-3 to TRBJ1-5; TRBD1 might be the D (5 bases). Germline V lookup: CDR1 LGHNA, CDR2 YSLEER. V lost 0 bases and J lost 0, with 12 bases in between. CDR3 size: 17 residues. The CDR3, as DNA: TGCGCCAGCAGCCAAGAAAGGACACAGCATAGCAATCAGCCCCAGCATTTT. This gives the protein CASSQERTQHSNQPQHF.

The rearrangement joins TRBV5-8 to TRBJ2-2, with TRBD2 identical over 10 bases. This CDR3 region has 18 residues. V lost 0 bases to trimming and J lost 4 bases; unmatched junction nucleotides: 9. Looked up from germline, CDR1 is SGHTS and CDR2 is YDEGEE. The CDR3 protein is CASSLGVTSGIVTGELFF. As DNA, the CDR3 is TGTGCCAGCAGCTTGGGGGTTACTAGCGGGATTGTCACCGGGGAGCTGTTTTTT.

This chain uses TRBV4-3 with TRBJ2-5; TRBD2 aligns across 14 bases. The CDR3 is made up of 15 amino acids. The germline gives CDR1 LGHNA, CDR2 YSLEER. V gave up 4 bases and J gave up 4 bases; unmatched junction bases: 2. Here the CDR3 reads CASSPGLAGAETQYF. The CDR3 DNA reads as TGCGCCAGCAGCCCGGGACTAGCGGGAGCAGAGACCCAGTACTTC.

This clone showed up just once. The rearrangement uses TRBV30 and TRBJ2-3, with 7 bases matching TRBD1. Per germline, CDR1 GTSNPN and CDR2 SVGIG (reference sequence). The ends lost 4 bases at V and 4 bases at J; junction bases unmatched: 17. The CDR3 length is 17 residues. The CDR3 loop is CAWNRAPGSGGADTQYF. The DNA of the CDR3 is TGTGCCTGGAACAGGGCCCCCGGGTCAGGGGGTGCAGATACGCAGTATTTT.